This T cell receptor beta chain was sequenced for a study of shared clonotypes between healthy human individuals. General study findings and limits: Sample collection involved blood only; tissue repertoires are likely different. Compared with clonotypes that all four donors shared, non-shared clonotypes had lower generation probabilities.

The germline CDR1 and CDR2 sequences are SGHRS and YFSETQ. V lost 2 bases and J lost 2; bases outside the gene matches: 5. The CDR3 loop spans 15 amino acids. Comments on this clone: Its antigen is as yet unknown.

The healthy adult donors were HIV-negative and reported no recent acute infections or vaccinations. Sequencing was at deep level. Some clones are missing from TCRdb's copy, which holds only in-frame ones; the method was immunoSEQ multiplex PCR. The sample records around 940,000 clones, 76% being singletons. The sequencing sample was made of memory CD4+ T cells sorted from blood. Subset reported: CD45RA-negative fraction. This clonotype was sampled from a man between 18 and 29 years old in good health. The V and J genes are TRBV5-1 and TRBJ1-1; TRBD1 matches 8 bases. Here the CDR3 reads CASSLQGEENTEAFF. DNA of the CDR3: TGCGCCAGCAGCTTACAGGGGGAGGAAAACACTGAAGCTTTCTTT.